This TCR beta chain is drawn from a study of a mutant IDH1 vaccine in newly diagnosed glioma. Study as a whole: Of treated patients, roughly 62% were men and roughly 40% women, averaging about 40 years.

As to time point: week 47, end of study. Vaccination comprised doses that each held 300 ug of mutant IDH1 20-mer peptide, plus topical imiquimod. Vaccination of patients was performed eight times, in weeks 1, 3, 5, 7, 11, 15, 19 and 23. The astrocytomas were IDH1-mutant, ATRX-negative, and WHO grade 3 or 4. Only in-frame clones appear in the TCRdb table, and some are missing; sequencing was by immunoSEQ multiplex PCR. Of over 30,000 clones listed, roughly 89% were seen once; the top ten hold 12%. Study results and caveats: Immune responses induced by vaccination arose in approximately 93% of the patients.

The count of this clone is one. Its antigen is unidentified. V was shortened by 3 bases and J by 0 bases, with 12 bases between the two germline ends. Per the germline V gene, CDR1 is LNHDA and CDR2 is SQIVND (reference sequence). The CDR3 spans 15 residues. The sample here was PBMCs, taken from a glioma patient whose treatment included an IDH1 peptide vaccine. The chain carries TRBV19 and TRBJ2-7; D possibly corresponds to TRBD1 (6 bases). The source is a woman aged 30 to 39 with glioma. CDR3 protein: CASSIKAGVSYEQYF. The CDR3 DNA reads TGTGCCAGTAGTATCAAGGCAGGGGTCTCCTACGAGCAGTACTTC.